This TCR beta chain originates from a study of shared clonotypes between healthy human individuals (dated by TCRdb to the early 2020s). About the investigation overall: The cohort included a few men and a couple of women between 18 and 49 years of age. Libraries were prepared and TCR repertoires were sequenced by different laboratories using diverse techniques, in order to increase sequencing depth and limit assay-specific biases. To estimate repertoire size and how much clonotypes are shared between individuals, the study performed deep sequencing of blood TCR repertoires from roughly five healthy adults. For each donor, CD4 naive and CD4 memory were each given three plates, CD8 naive was given two plates, and CD8 memory was given one plate. Each donor's leukapheresis produced roughly between about 0.9 and 9.5 billion PBMCs. The investigation overall reported the following: The small number of donors limited the genetic and exposure-history diversity represented. Around 5.4% of naive CD4, 3.5% of naive CD8, about 2.5% of memory CD4, and more than 0.35% of memory CD8 clonotypes were shared across a few donors. Pairwise subsampling indicated that sequencing depth was expected to affect the degree of clonotype sharing among donors. Rarefaction of sorted-subset datasets indicated incomplete sequencing despite the large sequencing depth. Clonotypes shared by all four sorted-subset donors showed higher generation probabilities than non-shared clonotypes. Sampling was restricted to blood, and TCR repertoires in tissues likely differ from the TCR repertoires found in blood. Naive subsets generally had larger estimated clonotype richness than memory subsets.

CD8 naive samples consisted of CD45RO-negative cells that were positively selected for CCR7, yielding a CD45RA+CCR7+ population without TemRA cells. The donors were healthy, HIV-negative adults who had no recently reported acute infections or vaccinations. Only Caucasian adults living in Nashville, Tennessee, USA were represented among the donors. Blood was collected by leukapheresis, and PBMCs were isolated by Ficoll-Histopaque density gradient centrifugation and then cryopreserved in liquid nitrogen vapor phase. Purity and quantity of every magnetically sorted T cell population were checked by analytical flow cytometry. Genomic DNA was isolated from each sorted fraction and quantified by UV absorbance on a Nanodrop 2000c. TCR CDR3 regions were amplified from genomic DNA by multiplex PCR using the deep immunoSEQ assay. For each cell subset, the extracted genomic DNA was distributed evenly across all wells of several immunoSEQ 96-well plates, and each plate served as one replicate. Each replicate PCR for sorted subsets received roughly 0.2 ug genomic DNA, equal to about 30,000 T cell genomes. The purified libraries were quantified using a Qubit 3.0 fluorometer, sized with a Bioanalyzer 2100, and then quantified again using the KAPA Library Quantification kit. Every immunoSEQ 96-well plate was sequenced on a separate single-read 150-cycle Illumina NextSeq 550 flow cell. The authors' pipeline ran thus. The immunoSEQ output contained only junctional sequences without quality scores, so filtering could not match that applied to full-length reads. Sequences were annotated with PyIR, a Python wrapper for IgBLAST v1.9, and V/J genes and CDR3 were assigned using IMGT germline references. Any read was removed if the V/J assignment was weak (E-value above 1e-6), the CDR3 was missing, or the read contained stop codons, out-of-frame junctions, or ambiguous translated residues. V3J clonotypes were defined by identical inferred V gene, J gene, and CDR3 amino acid sequence. To compute the percentage overlap between repertoires, the number of shared unique clonotypes was divided by the size of the smaller repertoire. RTK rarefaction, the Chao1 estimator, and Recon v2.1 estimates of unobserved clonotypes were used to assess repertoire richness. For all TCRbeta clonotypes obtained by the gDNA method from a handful of donors, generation probabilities were computed with OLGA. In TCRdb, the immuneACCESS table is reduced to in-frame sequences with V and J assigned. These tables do not hold every clone; where another copy was compared, an unresolved V gene accounts for under half, and the others remain unexplained. The DNA was the basis for D and trimming; V, J and clone size are from that table. This sample holds around 2.1 million clones; 90% to 95% were observed only once. In total, the top ten clones hold 1.5% to 2% of the sample.

A remark on this clone: The target of this receptor is not known. No clone much larger than this one lies a single base away; base qualities are absent.

Sequenced material: naive CD8+ T cells from PBMCs. The cell subset or site label for this specimen denotes: CD45RA+CCR7+. This TCR derives from a man between 18 and 29 years old in good health. Some clones in this sample may be carry-over from other donors' samples.

The DNA is as follows: TGTGCCAGCAGCTCCGGGACAGCTAATTCACCCCTCCACTTT. Its amino acids are CASSSGTANSPLHF. The V and J segments used are TRBV7-9 and TRBJ1-6; TRBD1 fits 7 bases in the junction. The CDR3 goes from the cysteine to the phenylalanine over 14 residues. The entry retains the CDR3 DNA only, 42 bases that are in frame from base 1. The germline V gene (reference sequence) provides CDR1 SEHNR and CDR2 FQNEAQ. Trimming leaves V shorter by 4 bases and J shorter by 6 bases, with the junction holding 3 bases beyond the gene matches.